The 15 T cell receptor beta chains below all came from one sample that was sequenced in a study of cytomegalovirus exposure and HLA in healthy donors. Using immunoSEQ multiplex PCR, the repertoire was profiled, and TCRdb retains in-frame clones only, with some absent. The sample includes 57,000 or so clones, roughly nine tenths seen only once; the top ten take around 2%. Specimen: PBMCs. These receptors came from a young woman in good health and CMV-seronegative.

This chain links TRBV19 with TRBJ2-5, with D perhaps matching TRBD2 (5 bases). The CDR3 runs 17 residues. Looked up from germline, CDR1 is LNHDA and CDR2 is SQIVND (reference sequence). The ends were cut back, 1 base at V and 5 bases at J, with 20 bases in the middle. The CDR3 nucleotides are TGTGCCAGTAGTATAGTTGGAACACGGAGTGGCGGGGAGACCCAGTACTTC. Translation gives CASSIVGTRSGGETQYF.

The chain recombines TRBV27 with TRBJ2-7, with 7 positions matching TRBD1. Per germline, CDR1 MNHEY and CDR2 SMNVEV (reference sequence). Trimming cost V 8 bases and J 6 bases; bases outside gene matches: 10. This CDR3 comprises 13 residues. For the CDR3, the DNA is TGTGCCAGCCAATCCGGGACAGTAGCCGAGCAGTACTTC. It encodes CASQSGTVAEQYF.

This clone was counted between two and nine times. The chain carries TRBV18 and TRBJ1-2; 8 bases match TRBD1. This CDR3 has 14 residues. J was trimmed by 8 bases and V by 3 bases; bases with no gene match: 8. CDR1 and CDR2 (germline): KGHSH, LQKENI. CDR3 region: CASSPRQGLGGYTF. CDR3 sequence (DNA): TGTGCCAGCTCACCTCGACAGGGGTTAGGAGGCTACACCTTC. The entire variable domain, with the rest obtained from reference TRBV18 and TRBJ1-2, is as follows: NAGVMQNPRHLVRRRGQEARLRCSPMKGHSHVYWYRQLPEEGLKFMVYLQKENIIDESGMPKERFSAEFPKEGPSILRIQQVVRGDSAAYFCASSPRQGLGGYTFGSGTRLTVV.

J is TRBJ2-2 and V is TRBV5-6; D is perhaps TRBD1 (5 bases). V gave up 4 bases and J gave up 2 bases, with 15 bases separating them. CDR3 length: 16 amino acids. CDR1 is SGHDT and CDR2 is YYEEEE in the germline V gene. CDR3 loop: CASSPPWGVNTGELFF. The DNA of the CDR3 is TGTGCCAGCAGCCCCCCATGGGGCGTAAACACCGGGGAGCTGTTTTTT.

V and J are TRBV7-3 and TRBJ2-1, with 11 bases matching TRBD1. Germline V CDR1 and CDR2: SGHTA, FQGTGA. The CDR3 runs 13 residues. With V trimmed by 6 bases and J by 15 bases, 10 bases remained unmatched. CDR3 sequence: CASSLSDRGRRFF. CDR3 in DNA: TGTGCCAGCAGTCTCTCGGACAGGGGGCGAAGGTTCTTC.

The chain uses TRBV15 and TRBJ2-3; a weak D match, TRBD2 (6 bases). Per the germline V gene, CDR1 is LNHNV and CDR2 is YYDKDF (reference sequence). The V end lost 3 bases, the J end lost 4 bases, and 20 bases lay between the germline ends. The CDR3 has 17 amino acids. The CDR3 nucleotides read TGTGCCACCAGCAGTTCGGACTCGGGAGACCCCCCAGATACGCAGTATTTT. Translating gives CATSSSDSGDPPDTQYF.

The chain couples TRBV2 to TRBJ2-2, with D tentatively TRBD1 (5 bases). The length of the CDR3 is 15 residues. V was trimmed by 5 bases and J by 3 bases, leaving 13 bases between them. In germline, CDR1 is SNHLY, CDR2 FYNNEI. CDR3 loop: CASSLGSGYTGELFF. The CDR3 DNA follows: TGTGCCAGCAGTCTGGGGTCAGGGTACACCGGGGAGCTGTTTTTT.

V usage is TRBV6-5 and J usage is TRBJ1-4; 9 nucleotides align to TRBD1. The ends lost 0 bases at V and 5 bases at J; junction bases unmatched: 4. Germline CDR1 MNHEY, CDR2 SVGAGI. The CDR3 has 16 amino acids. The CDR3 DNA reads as TGTGCCAGCAGTTACTCGAGGGGGACAGGGAATGAAAAACTGTTTTTT. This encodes CASSYSRGTGNEKLFF.

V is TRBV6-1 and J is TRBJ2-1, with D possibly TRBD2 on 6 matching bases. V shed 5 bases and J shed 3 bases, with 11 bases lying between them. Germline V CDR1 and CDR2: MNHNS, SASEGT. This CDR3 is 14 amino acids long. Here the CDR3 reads CASSRRESYNEQFF. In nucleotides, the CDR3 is TGTGCCAGCAGTAGGCGGGAAAGCTACAATGAGCAGTTCTTC.

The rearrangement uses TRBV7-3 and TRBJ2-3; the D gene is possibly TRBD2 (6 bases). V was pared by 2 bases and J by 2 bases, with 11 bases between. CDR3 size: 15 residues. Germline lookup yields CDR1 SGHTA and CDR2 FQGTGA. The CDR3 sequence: CASSLSGEVTDTQYF. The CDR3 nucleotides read TGTGCCAGCAGCTTATCCGGGGAGGTCACAGATACGCAGTATTTT.

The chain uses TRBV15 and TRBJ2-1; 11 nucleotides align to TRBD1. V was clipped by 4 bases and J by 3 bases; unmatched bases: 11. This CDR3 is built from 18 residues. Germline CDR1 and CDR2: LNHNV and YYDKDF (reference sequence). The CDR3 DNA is TGTGCCACCAGCAAGGGACGAGGGGGGACAGGGGGCTACAATGAGCAGTTCTTC. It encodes CATSKGRGGTGGYNEQFF.

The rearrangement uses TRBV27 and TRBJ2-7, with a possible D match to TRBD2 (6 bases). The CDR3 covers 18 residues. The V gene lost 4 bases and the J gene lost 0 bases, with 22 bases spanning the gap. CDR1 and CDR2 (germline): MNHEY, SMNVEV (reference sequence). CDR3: CASSSPPSEGGFSYEQYF. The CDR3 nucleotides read TGTGCCAGCAGTTCCCCGCCCTCGGAGGGCGGATTCTCCTACGAGCAGTACTTC.

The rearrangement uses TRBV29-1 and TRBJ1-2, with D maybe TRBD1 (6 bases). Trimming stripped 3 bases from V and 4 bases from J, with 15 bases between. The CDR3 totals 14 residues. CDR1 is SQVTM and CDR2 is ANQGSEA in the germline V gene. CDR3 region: CSVDGFGGAYGYTF. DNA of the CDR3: TGCAGCGTTGATGGGTTTGGGGGCGCCTATGGCTACACCTTC.

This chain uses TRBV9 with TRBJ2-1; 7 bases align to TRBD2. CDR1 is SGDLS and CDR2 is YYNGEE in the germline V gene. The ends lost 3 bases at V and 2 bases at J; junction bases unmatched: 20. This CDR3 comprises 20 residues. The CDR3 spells CASSAFGLRVRELPYNEQFF. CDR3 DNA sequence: TGTGCCAGCAGCGCTTTCGGCCTTCGTGTGCGGGAGCTCCCCTACAATGAGCAGTTCTTC.

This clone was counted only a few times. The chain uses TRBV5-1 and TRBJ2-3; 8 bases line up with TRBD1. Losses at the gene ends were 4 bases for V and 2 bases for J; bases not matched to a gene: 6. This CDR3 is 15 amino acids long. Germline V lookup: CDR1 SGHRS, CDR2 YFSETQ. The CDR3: CASSTGQAPTDTQYF. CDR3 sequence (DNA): TGCGCCAGCAGCACGGGACAGGCACCCACAGATACGCAGTATTTT.